A selection of T cell receptor beta chains follows, all from one sample in a study of OX40 agonist ivuxolimab in advanced cancers. TCRdb's table, derived via immunoSEQ multiplex PCR, lists solely in-frame clones and lacks some. The sample gives approximately 73,000 clones, about nine tenths of which show up once; more than 2.5% is in the top ten. The sample in question was CD4+ or CD8+ T cells sorted from blood, obtained in a trial of the OX40 agonist ivuxolimab. The receptors come from an adult with an advanced solid tumor such as melanoma, head and neck, liver or kidney cancer. Both conserved end residues are part of each CDR3. D genes are given only for firm matches. Size tells how often a clone was seen (once, few, many) or the class of an expanded clone, and some rows leave it out.

J gene: TRBJ1-2; clone size: NA; V gene: TRBV6-5; D gene: NA; CDR3 protein: CASRRDALYTF; CDR3 DNA: TGTGCCAGCAGGCGGGACGCTCTATACACCTTC
J gene: TRBJ2-1; clone size: NA; V gene: TRBV19; D gene: NA; CDR3 protein: CARQDWVLNEQFF; CDR3 DNA: TGTGCCAGGCAGGACTGGGTCCTCAATGAGCAGTTCTTC
J gene: TRBJ1-2; clone size: NA; V gene: TRBV19; D gene: TRBD1; CDR3 protein: CASSTRQGGGYTF; CDR3 DNA: TGTGCCAGTAGCACGAGACAGGGTGGTGGCTACACCTTC
J gene: TRBJ1-2; clone size: NA; V gene: TRBV7-2; D gene: NA; CDR3 protein: CASSLDLGDGYTF; CDR3 DNA: TGTGCCAGCAGCTTAGATCTAGGGGATGGCTACACCTTC
J gene: TRBJ1-2; clone size: NA; V gene: TRBV28; D gene: NA; CDR3 protein: CASSLFSGQNYGYTF; CDR3 DNA: TGTGCCAGCAGTTTATTTTCGGGCCAAAACTATGGCTACACCTTC
J gene: TRBJ2-5; clone size: NA; V gene: TRBV10-2; D gene: NA; CDR3 protein: CASSEGEPETQYF; CDR3 DNA: TGCGCCAGCAGTGAGGGGGAGCCAGAGACCCAGTACTTC
J gene: TRBJ1-2; clone size: few; V gene: TRBV30; D gene: NA; CDR3 protein: CAWTKPDIGYGYTF; CDR3 DNA: TGTGCCTGGACTAAACCGGACATCGGCTATGGCTACACCTTC
J gene: TRBJ2-4; clone size: NA; V gene: TRBV7-2; D gene: TRBD1; CDR3 protein: CASKKDRGWNIQYF; CDR3 DNA: TGTGCCAGCAAAAAGGACAGGGGCTGGAACATTCAGTACTTC
J gene: TRBJ1-3; clone size: NA; V gene: TRBV28; D gene: NA; CDR3 protein: CASSVPGPIFSGNTIYF; CDR3 DNA: TGTGCCAGCAGTGTACCGGGACCGATCTTCTCTGGAAACACCATATATTTT
J gene: TRBJ2-1; clone size: NA; V gene: TRBV7-7; D gene: TRBD2; CDR3 protein: CASSLGTSGPRDEQFF; CDR3 DNA: TGTGCCAGCAGCCTCGGGACTAGCGGCCCCAGGGATGAGCAGTTCTTC
J gene: TRBJ1-1; clone size: once; V gene: TRBV5-1; D gene: TRBD1; CDR3 protein: CASSRQGGQDGAEAFF; CDR3 DNA: TGCGCCAGCAGTCGGCAAGGAGGACAGGATGGCGCTGAAGCTTTCTTT
J gene: TRBJ2-3; clone size: NA; V gene: TRBV5-1; D gene: NA; CDR3 protein: CASSYLTNTDTQYF; CDR3 DNA: TGCGCCAGCAGCTACCTCACAAACACAGATACGCAGTATTTT
J gene: TRBJ2-2; clone size: NA; V gene: TRBV13; D gene: TRBD1; CDR3 protein: CASIRDRENTGELFF; CDR3 DNA: TGTGCCAGCATTAGGGACAGGGAGAACACCGGGGAGCTGTTTTTT
J gene: TRBJ1-1; clone size: NA; V gene: TRBV23-1; D gene: NA; CDR3 protein: CASSPGDTEAFF; CDR3 DNA: TGCGCCAGCAGCCCTGGGGACACTGAAGCTTTCTTT
J gene: TRBJ2-6; clone size: few; V gene: TRBV5-4; D gene: NA; CDR3 protein: CASSPPDDSGANVLTF; CDR3 DNA: TGTGCCAGCAGCCCTCCTGACGACTCTGGGGCCAACGTCCTGACTTTC
J gene: TRBJ1-3; clone size: once; V gene: TRBV5-4; D gene: NA; CDR3 protein: CASSLAGRGNTIYF; CDR3 DNA: TGTGCCAGCAGCTTGGCAGGGCGAGGAAACACCATATATTTT
J gene: TRBJ1-4; clone size: NA; V gene: TRBV7-9; D gene: NA; CDR3 protein: CASSPQGRANEKLFF; CDR3 DNA: TGTGCCAGCAGCCCCCAGGGGAGGGCTAATGAAAAACTGTTTTTT
J gene: TRBJ2-3; clone size: NA; V gene: TRBV9; D gene: NA; CDR3 protein: CASSVDASTDTQYF; CDR3 DNA: TGTGCCAGCAGCGTAGATGCTAGCACAGATACGCAGTATTTT
J gene: TRBJ2-1; clone size: few; V gene: TRBV9; D gene: NA; CDR3 protein: CASSVAAGPGTDQFF; CDR3 DNA: TGTGCCAGCAGCGTAGCCGCGGGACCCGGGACCGACCAGTTCTTC
J gene: TRBJ2-2; clone size: NA; V gene: TRBV5-1; D gene: TRBD2; CDR3 protein: CASSSLTSGGAVTGELFF; CDR3 DNA: TGCGCCAGCAGCTCGCTAACTAGCGGGGGGGCCGTAACCGGGGAGCTGTTTTTT
J gene: TRBJ2-4; clone size: NA; V gene: TRBV28; D gene: NA; CDR3 protein: CASSLYHDTSLRANIQYF; CDR3 DNA: TGTGCCAGCAGTTTATACCATGACACTAGCCTAAGGGCGAACATTCAGTACTTC
J gene: TRBJ1-3; clone size: NA; V gene: TRBV5-4; D gene: NA; CDR3 protein: CASSFGGNTIYF; CDR3 DNA: TGTGCCAGCAGCTTTGGCGGAAACACCATATATTTT
J gene: TRBJ1-6; clone size: NA; V gene: TRBV5-6; D gene: NA; CDR3 protein: CASSPRGGEDSPLHF; CDR3 DNA: TGTGCCAGCAGCCCCCGGGGGGGAGAGGATTCACCCCTCCACTTT